This passage covers 17 T cell receptor beta chains from one sample sequenced in a study of blood T cells in healthy people across ages. Primed by a sample-barcoded 5' primer and a J-beta primer mix, a second PCR proceeded for 7 to 11 cycles. TCRdb used MiXCR to reprocess the 5' RACE reads, holding one entry per CDR3 protein. The sample contains about 1,600,000 distinct CDR3 sequences, 40% to 50% of which appear only once. Specimen: blood. The receptors stem from a woman between 18 and 30 years old in good health.

The chain couples TRBV5-1 to TRBJ2-7, with 10 bases lining up with TRBD2. Germline V gene sequence: CDR1 SGHRS, CDR2 YFSETQ. V lost 4 bases, J lost 0 bases, and 7 bases stayed unmatched. The CDR3 consists of 16 residues. In DNA, the CDR3 is TGCGCCAGCAGCCAACGGACTAGCGGCTACTCCTACGAGCAGTACTTC. Translation: CASSQRTSGYSYEQYF.

V and J are TRBV7-8 and TRBJ1-1; D is ambiguous. The CDR3 contains 14 residues. With 5 bases removed from V and 1 base from J, the gap between germline ends came to 11 bases. Germline CDR1 and CDR2: SGHVS and FQNEAQ. CDR3 nucleotides: TGTGCCAGCAGCCGACAAACCGGGAACACTGAAGCTTTCTTT. The encoded protein is CASSRQTGNTEAFF. Complete variable domain (other parts from reference TRBV7-8 and TRBJ1-1): GAGVSQSPRYKVAKRGQDVALRCDPISGHVSLFWYQQALGQGPEFLTYFQNEAQLDKSGLPSDRFFAERPEGSVSTLKIQRTQQEDSAVYLCASSRQTGNTEAFFGQGTRLTVV.

This clonotype appeared a few times. J is TRBJ2-5 and V is TRBV6-5; no clear D gene. Germline V gives CDR1 MNHEY, CDR2 SVGAGI. The ends were cut back, 7 bases at V and 0 bases at J, with 12 bases in the middle. This CDR3 has 14 residues. The CDR3 bases are TGTGCCAGCAAGGAGAAAACAGACCAAGAGACCCAGTACTTC. Translating it yields CASKEKTDQETQYF.

The CDR3 is CASSEATGSYYGYTF. CDR3 DNA sequence: TGTGCCAGCAGTGAAGCGACAGGATCCTACTATGGCTACACCTTC. The chain links TRBV6-1 to TRBJ1-2; tentative D call: TRBD1 (6 bases). This CDR3 comprises 15 residues. Trimming removed 0 bases at V and 3 bases at J, with 11 bases between. Germline assignment: CDR1 MNHNS and CDR2 SASEGT.

The chain links TRBV20-1 to TRBJ1-5, with D tentatively TRBD1 (6 bases). The CDR3 is made up of 17 amino acids. V lost 0 bases, J lost 1 base, and 16 bases lay in between. CDR1 and CDR2 (germline): DFQATT, SNEGSKA (reference sequence). The CDR3 region is CSARDRWRGGSNQPQHF. The CDR3 DNA sequence: TGCAGTGCTAGAGATAGGTGGAGGGGGGGGAGCAATCAGCCCCAGCATTTT.

This clonotype has a handful of counts. The V gene is TRBV3-1, the J gene TRBJ1-1; 9 nucleotides match TRBD1. V lost 1 base to trimming and J lost 6 bases; unmatched junction nucleotides: 9. The CDR3 is made up of 16 amino acids. The germline gives CDR1 LGHDT, CDR2 YNNKEL (reference sequence). The CDR3 loop reads CASSQAVGQGRPEAFF. The DNA for the CDR3 is TGTGCCAGCAGCCAAGCCGTGGGACAGGGTAGGCCTGAAGCTTTCTTT.

This clonotype was found a few times. The chain employs TRBV27 and TRBJ2-7; TRBD1 agrees at 8 bases. Germline CDR1 MNHEY, CDR2 SMNVEV (reference sequence). This CDR3 has 15 amino acids. Unmatched junction bases numbered 8, after V lost 4 bases and J lost 3 bases. The CDR3 DNA is TGTGCCAGCAGTTCACGGGACAGGCCCCTCTACGAGCAGTACTTC. This encodes CASSSRDRPLYEQYF.

The rearrangement uses TRBV2 and TRBJ2-1; TRBD1 might be the D (6 bases). Trimming left V 6 bases short and J 0 bases short, with 15 bases between. This CDR3 spans 16 amino acids. Per germline, CDR1 SNHLY and CDR2 FYNNEI. CDR3 residues: CASSFRQVSSYNEQFF. In nucleotides, the CDR3 is TGTGCCAGCAGCTTTCGACAGGTGAGCTCCTACAATGAGCAGTTCTTC.

The V gene is TRBV12-3 or TRBV12-4, the J gene TRBJ1-2; TRBD1 is a possible D gene (5 bases). This CDR3 contains 13 residues. Trimming left V 6 bases short and J 2 bases short, with 10 bases between. The CDR3 nucleotides are TGTGCCAGCAGACCAGGGTCCAACTATGGCTACACCTTC. It translates to CASRPGSNYGYTF.

The chain uses TRBV3-1 and TRBJ2-1; TRBD2 matches at 12 bases. The CDR3 is 16 amino acids. Germline CDR1 is LGHDT and CDR2 is YNNKEL (reference sequence). The V gene end was trimmed by 1 base and the J gene end by 6 bases; junction bases not matched to a gene: 4. CDR3 sequence (DNA): TGTGCCAGCAGCCAAGCGACTAGCGGGGGCCTCAATGAGCAGTTCTTC. It specifies CASSQATSGGLNEQFF.

The V gene is TRBV10-3, the J gene TRBJ2-3, with 7 bases matching TRBD2. The CDR3 spans 15 residues. Germline loops: CDR1 ENHRY, CDR2 SYGVKD. V lost 4 bases and J lost 5; bases outside the gene matches: 9. Here the CDR3 DNA reads TGTGCCATCAGTGCGGCGGGGGTTGGGGAAGATACGCAGTATTTT. Protein sequence: CAISAAGVGEDTQYF.

The genes are TRBV29-1 and TRBJ1-1; D not certain. The germline CDR1 and CDR2 sequences are SQVTM and ANQGSEA. Trimming took 1 base from V and 1 from J, leaving 7 bases between them. This CDR3 spans 13 amino acids. The DNA for the CDR3 is TGCAGCGTTGAAGGGGCCGGGAACACTGAAGCTTTCTTT. Translated, it gives CSVEGAGNTEAFF.

This clonotype showed up just a few times. The chain links TRBV19 to TRBJ1-2; D is perhaps TRBD1 (6 bases). CDR3 length: 12 residues. Germline CDR1 LNHDA, CDR2 SQIVND (reference sequence). Between the trimmed V and J ends, which lost 7 bases and 8 bases, there was a span of 14 bases. The CDR3 bases are TGTGCCAGTAATGCAGGGGCGCAAGGCTACACCTTC. Translation: CASNAGAQGYTF. Full variable domain (remainder filled in from reference TRBV19 and TRBJ1-2): DGGITQSPKYLFRKEGQNVTLSCEQNLNHDAMYWYRQDPGQGLRLIYYSQIVNDFQKGDIAEGYSVSREKKESFPLTVTSAQKNPTAFYLCASNAGAQGYTFGSGTRLTVV.

V is TRBV7-9 and J is TRBJ2-5; possibly TRBD2 for D (6 bases). This CDR3 spans 15 amino acids. Trimming removed 3 bases from V and 0 bases from J, with 11 bases in between. Germline CDR1 SEHNR, CDR2 FQNEAQ (reference sequence). The CDR3 region is CASSLGRTNQETQYF. For the CDR3, the DNA is TGTGCCAGCAGCTTGGGACGGACTAACCAAGAGACCCAGTACTTC.

This clonotype turned up a few times. V is TRBV7-9 and J is TRBJ1-1; D call uncertain. CDR3 length equals 17 residues. Germline CDR1 is SEHNR and CDR2 is FQNEAQ (reference sequence). V lost 4 bases to trimming and J lost 0 bases, with 18 bases between them. The CDR3 DNA follows: TGTGCCAGCAGCTCCCCCTCGGGTGGTACGATGAACACTGAAGCTTTCTTT. Protein: CASSSPSGGTMNTEAFF.

The chain has TRBV30 and TRBJ2-4; no clear D. The V gene's germline CDR1 is GTSNPN and CDR2 SVGIG (reference sequence). V was shortened by 0 bases and J by 13 bases, with 10 bases between the two germline ends. This CDR3 comprises 11 residues. The CDR3 nucleotides read TGTGCCTGGAGTGTACAGACCGGGCAGTACTTC. Translated: CAWSVQTGQYF.

The chain combines TRBV6-2 or TRBV6-3 with TRBJ2-1; 12 positions match TRBD2. CDR1 is MNHEY and CDR2 is SVGEGT in the germline V gene. The CDR3 runs to 17 residues. V trimming: 7 bases; J trimming: 7 bases; junction bases outside the gene matches: 14. The CDR3 loop is CASMLNLGTSGLNEQFF. CDR3 DNA: TGTGCCAGCATGTTAAATTTGGGGACTAGCGGGTTGAATGAGCAGTTCTTC.